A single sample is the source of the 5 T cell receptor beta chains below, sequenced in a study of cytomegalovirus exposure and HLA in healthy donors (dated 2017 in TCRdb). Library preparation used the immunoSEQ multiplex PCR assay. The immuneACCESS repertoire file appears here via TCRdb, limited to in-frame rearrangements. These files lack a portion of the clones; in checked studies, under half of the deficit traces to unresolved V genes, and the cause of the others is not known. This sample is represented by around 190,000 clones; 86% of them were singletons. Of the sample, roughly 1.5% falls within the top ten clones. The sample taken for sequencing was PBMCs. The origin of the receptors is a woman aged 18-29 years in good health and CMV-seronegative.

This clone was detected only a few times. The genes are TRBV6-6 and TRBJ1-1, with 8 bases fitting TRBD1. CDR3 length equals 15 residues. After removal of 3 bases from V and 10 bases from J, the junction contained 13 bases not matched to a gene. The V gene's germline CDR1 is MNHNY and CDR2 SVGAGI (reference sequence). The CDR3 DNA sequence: TGTGCCAGCAGTTATTGGGACAGGAGCTTCCTTAGAGCTTTCTTT. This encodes CASSYWDRSFLRAFF.

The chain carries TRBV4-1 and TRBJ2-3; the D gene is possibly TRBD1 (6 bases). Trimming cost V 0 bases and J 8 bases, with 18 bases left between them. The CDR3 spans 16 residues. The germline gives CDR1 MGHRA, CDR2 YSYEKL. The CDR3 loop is CASSQDWTAIEGTQYF. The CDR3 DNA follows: TGCGCCAGCAGCCAAGATTGGACAGCCATAGAAGGTACGCAGTATTTT.

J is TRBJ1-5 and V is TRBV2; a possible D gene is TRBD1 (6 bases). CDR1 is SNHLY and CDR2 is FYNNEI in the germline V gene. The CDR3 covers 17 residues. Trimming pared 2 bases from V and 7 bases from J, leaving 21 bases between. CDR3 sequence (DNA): TGTGCCAGCAGTGAACTAACTTATGGACAGCGGGGGCAGCCCCAGCATTTT. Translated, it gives CASSELTYGQRGQPQHF.

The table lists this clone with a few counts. CDR3 bases: TGCGCCAGCAGCTTAGATTCGGTAACAAACATTCAGTACTTC. It encodes CASSLDSVTNIQYF. This chain connects TRBV5-1 to TRBJ2-4, with unresolved D. V was trimmed by 2 bases and J by 6 bases, leaving 12 bases between them. This CDR3 has 14 amino acids. Looked up from germline, CDR1 is SGHRS and CDR2 is YFSETQ.

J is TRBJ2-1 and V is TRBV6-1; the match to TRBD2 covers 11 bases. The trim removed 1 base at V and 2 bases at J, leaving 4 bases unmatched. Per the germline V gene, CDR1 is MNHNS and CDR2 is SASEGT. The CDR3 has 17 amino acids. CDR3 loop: CASSEDIAGGPYNEQFF. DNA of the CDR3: TGTGCCAGCAGTGAAGACATAGCGGGGGGGCCCTACAATGAGCAGTTCTTC.